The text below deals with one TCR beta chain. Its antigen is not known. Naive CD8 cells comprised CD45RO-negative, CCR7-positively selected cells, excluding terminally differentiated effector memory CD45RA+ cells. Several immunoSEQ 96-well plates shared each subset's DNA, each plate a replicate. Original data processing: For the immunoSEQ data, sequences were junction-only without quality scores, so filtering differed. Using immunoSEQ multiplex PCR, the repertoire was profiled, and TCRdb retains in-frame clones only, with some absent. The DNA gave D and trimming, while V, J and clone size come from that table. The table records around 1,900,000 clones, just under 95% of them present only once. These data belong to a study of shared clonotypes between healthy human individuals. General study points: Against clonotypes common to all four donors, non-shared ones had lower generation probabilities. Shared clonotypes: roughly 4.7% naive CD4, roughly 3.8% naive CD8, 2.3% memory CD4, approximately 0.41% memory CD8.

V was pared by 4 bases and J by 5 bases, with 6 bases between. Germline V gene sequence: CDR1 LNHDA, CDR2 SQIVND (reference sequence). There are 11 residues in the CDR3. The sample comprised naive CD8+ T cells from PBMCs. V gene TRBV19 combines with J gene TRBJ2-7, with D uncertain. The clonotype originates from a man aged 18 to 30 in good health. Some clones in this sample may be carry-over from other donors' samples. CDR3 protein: CASSSGNEQYF. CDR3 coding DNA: TGTGCCAGTAGTAGTGGGAACGAGCAGTACTTC.